This entry lists 25 T cell receptor beta chains sequenced from one sample in a study of vaccination and CD4 T cells after COVID-19. An Oncomine TCR Beta short-read assay was used to sequence the DNA from cultured CD4+ T cells. Each CDR3 protein is one row after TCRdb ran MiXCR on the PCR reads. The repertoire holds about 20,000 distinct CDR3 sequences, with 43% as singletons. Treatment in this sample: roughly ten-day PBMC culture with coronavirus spike peptide pools or control peptides (ViraFEST assay). Which antigens these TCRs recognize remains unknown. Sequenced material: CD4+ T cells from blood, cultured in vitro, taken after SARS-CoV-2 vaccination. The origin of the receptors is a human donor who had recovered from COVID-19.

This clonotype was seen more than once but under ten times. The V and J genes are TRBV6-1 and TRBJ1-2; the D gene is possibly TRBD1 (5 bases). The germline V and J ends were trimmed by 8 bases and 8 bases, with 15 bases remaining between them. From germline, CDR1 is MNHNS and CDR2 SASEGT. This CDR3 spans 12 amino acids. CDR3 region: CASGVRAGGYTF. The CDR3 coding sequence is TGTGCCAGCGGCGTCAGGGCGGGCGGCTACACCTTC.

The chain is built from TRBV15 and TRBJ2-5; weak D call: TRBD1 (5 bases). V lost 0 bases and J 5 bases, leaving 10 bases between the germline ends. The germline V gene encodes CDR1 LNHNV and CDR2 YYDKDF (reference sequence). The CDR3 is 14 residues long. DNA of the CDR3: TGTGCCACCAGCAGAGAAACCAGGGTCGAGACCCAGTACTTC. Protein: CATSRETRVETQYF. Based on the CDR3 plus reference TRBV15 and TRBJ2-5, the full variable domain is DAMVIQNPRYQVTQFGKPVTLSCSQTLNHNVMYWYQQKSSQAPKLLFHYYDKDFNNEADTPDNFQSRRPNTSFCFLDIRSPGLGDTAMYLCATSRETRVETQYFGPGTRLLVL.

This rearrangement joins TRBV20-1 to TRBJ2-5; TRBD1 might be the D (5 bases). CDR1 and CDR2 (germline): DFQATT, SNEGSKA (reference sequence). Deletions cut 1 base from V and 0 bases from J, with 9 bases between. The CDR3 is 14 amino acids. The CDR3 reads CSARVAGYQETQYF. In nucleotides, the CDR3 is TGCAGTGCTAGAGTTGCAGGGTACCAAGAGACCCAGTACTTC.

This sequence joins TRBV2 and TRBJ2-7; no firm D call. The CDR3 runs 12 residues. V shed 6 bases and J shed 0 bases, with 6 bases lying between them. Germline V gene lookup returns CDR1 SNHLY and CDR2 FYNNEI. The CDR3 spells CASRTSSYEQYF. CDR3 nucleotides: TGTGCCAGCAGGACGAGCTCCTACGAGCAGTACTTC.

The J gene is TRBJ2-7, the V gene TRBV10-3; 8 bases map to TRBD1. The CDR3 covers 14 residues. V was pared by 5 bases and J by 1 base, with 4 bases of the junction left unmatched. Germline V lookup: CDR1 ENHRY, CDR2 SYGVKD. CDR3 coding DNA: TGTGCCATCAGTCAAAGGGACAGGTCCTACGAGCAGTACTTC. It yields the protein CAISQRDRSYEQYF.

This clonotype turned up a few times. The gene calls are TRBV20-1 and TRBJ1-2; 8 bases align to TRBD1. Per the germline V gene, CDR1 is DFQATT and CDR2 is SNEGSKA (reference sequence). The CDR3 length is 13 residues. V lost 5 bases and J lost 7; bases outside the gene matches: 9. This CDR3 is CSAEPDRASGYTF. In DNA, the CDR3 is TGCAGTGCTGAACCGGACAGGGCCTCTGGCTACACCTTC.

V and J are TRBV10-3 and TRBJ2-7; 7 bases align to TRBD1. The CDR3 has 14 amino acids. Germline assignment: CDR1 ENHRY and CDR2 SYGVKD. J gave up 2 bases and V 2 bases, and 3 bases lay outside the gene matches. The CDR3 coding sequence is TGTGCCATCAGTGAGAAGGGGGCCACCTACGAGCAGTACTTC. Protein sequence: CAISEKGATYEQYF.

This clonotype was counted only a few times. The V and J genes are TRBV20-1 and TRBJ2-1, with D possibly TRBD1 on 6 matching bases. The germline V gene has CDR1 DFQATT and CDR2 SNEGSKA (reference sequence). The CDR3 runs 14 residues. Deletions cut 5 bases from V and 8 bases from J, with 19 bases between. DNA for the CDR3: TGCAGTGCTTTCCGGGACAACGGGTTGGATGAGCAGTTCTTC. This encodes CSAFRDNGLDEQFF.

The rearrangement links TRBV20-1 to TRBJ2-3; perhaps TRBD1 as D (5 bases). CDR1 DFQATT and CDR2 SNEGSKA come from the germline V gene (reference sequence). Trimming shortened V by 6 bases and J by 9 bases, and 19 bases separated the two germline ends. The CDR3 is made up of 13 amino acids. In nucleotides, the CDR3 is TGCAGTGCCTCGGCGGAGACAGACGTCACGCAGTATTTT. Residues: CSASAETDVTQYF.

DNA for the CDR3: TGTGCCAGCAGTTACCAGGACAGGACCTTCTATGGCTACACCTTC. The encoded protein is CASSYQDRTFYGYTF. The chain uses TRBV6-2 or TRBV6-3 and TRBJ1-2; 7 positions match TRBD1. V lost 2 bases to trimming and J lost 4 bases; unmatched junction nucleotides: 7. The CDR3 is 15 residues long. Germline-derived CDR1 and CDR2 are MNHEY and SVGEGT.

The chain joins TRBV20-1 to TRBJ2-7; perhaps TRBD2 as D (5 bases). V lost 7 bases and J lost 2, with 18 bases in between. The CDR3 is 14 residues long. Germline assignment: CDR1 DFQATT and CDR2 SNEGSKA (reference sequence). CDR3 amino acids: CSVRGQVRTYEQYF. The CDR3 nucleotides are TGCAGTGTCCGAGGGCAGGTTAGGACCTACGAGCAGTACTTC.

The J gene is TRBJ2-7, the V gene TRBV11-3; weak D call: TRBD1 (6 bases). Trimming took 6 bases from V and 5 from J, leaving 26 bases between them. Germline V gene data show CDR1 as SGHNT and CDR2 as YENEEA. The CDR3 sequence is 17 residues long. CDR3 DNA sequence: TGTGCCAGCAGAGGAGAAAAACAAGGGACACCGAAGCACGAGCAGTACTTC. Its translation: CASRGEKQGTPKHEQYF.

The rearrangement joins TRBV15 to TRBJ1-2; 7 positions agree with TRBD1. This CDR3 is 15 amino acids long. V gave up 1 base and J gave up 4 bases; unmatched junction bases: 6. Germline V CDR1 and CDR2: LNHNV, YYDKDF (reference sequence). The CDR3 nucleotides read TGTGCCACCAGCAGAGGGCAGGGGGTTGGCTATGGCTACACCTTC. Encoded protein: CATSRGQGVGYGYTF.

This clonotype showed up just a few times. V usage is TRBV11-3 and J usage is TRBJ1-6, with D uncertain. The CDR3 is 13 residues long. V was trimmed by 3 bases and J by 13 bases, leaving 13 bases between them. Germline CDR1 SGHNT, CDR2 YENEEA. This CDR3 reads CASSFRAGLPLHF. CDR3 DNA sequence: TGTGCCAGCAGCTTCCGGGCCGGCCTTCCCCTCCACTTT.

V is TRBV7-8 and J is TRBJ1-1; D not resolved. The CDR3 extends over 14 amino acids. Germline V gene data show CDR1 as SGHVS and CDR2 as FQNEAQ. V was pared by 2 bases and J by 2 bases, with 9 bases between. The CDR3 DNA reads as TGTGCCAGCAGCTTAACAGCGGGCAACACTGAAGCTTTCTTT. This encodes CASSLTAGNTEAFF.

This clonotype was observed once. This chain uses TRBV6-5 with TRBJ2-3; D gene unclear. CDR1 and CDR2 from the germline V gene are MNHEY and SVGAGI. This CDR3 has 14 residues. Trimming shortened V by 0 bases and J by 0 bases, and 4 bases separated the two germline ends. CDR3 amino acids: CASSYSLSTDTQYF. CDR3 bases: TGTGCCAGCAGTTACTCGTTGAGCACAGATACGCAGTATTTT.

The V and J genes are TRBV7-2 and TRBJ1-5; the D is unclear. The length of the CDR3 is 14 residues. Trimming took 5 bases from V and 3 from J, leaving 11 bases between them. In germline, CDR1 is SGHTA, CDR2 FQGNSA. CDR3 in amino acids: CASSLGGTNQPQHF. Here the CDR3 DNA reads TGTGCCAGCAGCCTCGGCGGAACCAATCAGCCCCAGCATTTT.

This clonotype was seen a handful of times. The genes are TRBV20-1 and TRBJ2-2; D perhaps matches TRBD2 (6 bases). CDR3 length: 14 residues. V shed 4 bases and J shed 1 base, with 10 bases lying between them. Germline CDR1 DFQATT, CDR2 SNEGSKA (reference sequence). The CDR3 loop reads CSATAGGNTGELFF. DNA for the CDR3: TGCAGTGCTACTGCCGGGGGGAACACCGGGGAGCTGTTTTTT.

V is TRBV29-1 and J is TRBJ1-1; D perhaps matches TRBD1 (5 bases). Per the germline V gene, CDR1 is SQVTM and CDR2 is ANQGSEA. The V and J ends lost 5 bases and 3 bases respectively, with 16 bases between them. The CDR3 loop spans 14 amino acids. The CDR3 is CSVKGILGHTEAFF. The CDR3 DNA reads as TGCAGCGTTAAGGGGATCTTGGGGCACACTGAAGCTTTCTTT.

The chain uses TRBV6-1 and TRBJ1-5; the D is unclear. Germline lookup yields CDR1 MNHNS and CDR2 SASEGT. The CDR3 sequence is 15 residues long. The V end lost 7 bases, the J end lost 3 bases, and 16 bases lay between the germline ends. CDR3 residues: CASIGQVRPNQPQHF. The CDR3 nucleotides are TGTGCCAGCATTGGGCAGGTACGGCCCAATCAGCCCCAGCATTTT.

The gene calls are TRBV5-1 and TRBJ2-1, with D possibly TRBD1 on 6 matching bases. Germline lookup yields CDR1 SGHRS and CDR2 YFSETQ. The germline V and J ends were trimmed by 4 bases and 8 bases, with 10 bases remaining between them. The CDR3 consists of 12 residues. The CDR3 DNA reads TGCGCCAGCAGCACCAGGGGTGATGAGCAGTTCTTC. It specifies CASSTRGDEQFF.

A remark on this clonotype: The junction shows a germline mismatch at one end, possibly a read error. This chain uses TRBV28 with TRBJ1-6; no reliable D call. The CDR3 totals 14 residues. Germline CDR1 MDHEN, CDR2 SYDVKM. The CDR3 DNA is TGTGCCGGCAGTTTGTCTAACTTTAATTCACCCCTCCACTTT. Its protein product is CAGSLSNFNSPLHF.

This clonotype showed up just a few times. The DNA of the CDR3 is TGTGCCAGCAACCTGACAGGATCTAACTATGGCTACACCTTC. Protein: CASNLTGSNYGYTF. The gene calls are TRBV7-8 and TRBJ1-2, with D tentatively TRBD1 (6 bases). V lost 7 bases, J lost 0 bases, and 12 bases lay in between. Looked up from germline, CDR1 is SGHVS and CDR2 is FQNEAQ. The CDR3 is 14 residues long. Full variable domain (rest looked up from reference TRBV7-8 and TRBJ1-2): GAGVSQSPRYKVAKRGQDVALRCDPISGHVSLFWYQQALGQGPEFLTYFQNEAQLDKSGLPSDRFFAERPEGSVSTLKIQRTQQEDSAVYLCASNLTGSNYGYTFGSGTRLTVV.

The chain links TRBV20-1 to TRBJ2-5; 7 nucleotides align to TRBD2. Trimming took 2 bases from V and 2 from J; bases not matched to a gene: 5. The CDR3 is 14 residues long. The germline gives CDR1 DFQATT, CDR2 SNEGSKA (reference sequence). CDR3 region: CSARIRGVQETQYF. As DNA, the CDR3 is TGCAGTGCTAGAATACGGGGGGTTCAAGAGACCCAGTACTTC.

This chain joins TRBV21-1 and TRBJ2-5; TRBD2 reflects the table's D call only, with no check against the DNA. TRBV21-1 is designated a pseudogene. The CDR3 sequence is 18 residues long. The CDR3 DNA reads as TGTGCCAGCAGCAAAAGCCTGGGCCACAGCGCTTACCAAGAGACCCAGTACTTC. Translation gives CASSKSLGHSAYQETQYF.